The 7 T cell receptor beta chains reported below all come from one sample, sequenced in a study of beta chain features in type 1 diabetes. Study-wide results and caveats: Researchers report that Type 1 diabetes patients had moderately but significantly shorter TCRB CDR3s across all four CD4+ subsets.

No antigen is known for these receptors. Isolated RNA was reverse transcribed in full, so expressed TCRB transcripts were sequenced. The method was immunoSEQ multiplex PCR; TCRdb's version includes in-frame clones alone and lacks a portion of them. The sample contains approximately 360,000 clones, 10% to 15% of which appear only once. Sequencing was performed on naive CD4+ T cells from blood. Receptors originate from a woman younger than 35 with type 1 diabetes.

This clone was seen more than once but under ten times. CDR3 sequence reads: CASSTSKWYTEAFF. CDR3 nucleotides: TGTGCCAGCTCTACGTCTAAGTGGTACACTGAAGCTTTCTTT. The gene calls are TRBV7-9 and TRBJ1-1; D uncertain. CDR1 and CDR2 from the germline V gene are SEHNR and FQNEAQ (reference sequence). This CDR3 is built from 14 residues. Trimming removed 8 bases at V and 3 bases at J, with 16 bases between.

This clone was recorded a few times. The chain has TRBV5-4 and TRBJ2-3, with 9 positions matching TRBD1. The junction had 8 bases not matched to a gene; V was cut back by 4 bases and J by 2 bases. The CDR3 is 16 amino acids. Per the germline V gene, CDR1 is SGHNT and CDR2 is YYREEE (reference sequence). The DNA for the CDR3 is TGTGCCAGCAGCGCACCGACAGGGGGGACCACAGATACGCAGTATTTT. This translates into CASSAPTGGTTDTQYF.

On this clone: Other DNA sequences within the sample encode an identical CDR3. The rearrangement joins TRBV7-2 to TRBJ2-5; the match to TRBD2 covers 8 bases. The germline gives CDR1 SGHTA, CDR2 FQGNSA. The trim removed 5 bases at V and 5 bases at J, leaving 7 bases unmatched. The CDR3 totals 14 residues. The CDR3: CASSPQAGEETQYF. CDR3 bases: TGTGCCAGCAGCCCCCAAGCGGGGGAGGAGACCCAGTACTTC.

The chain carries TRBV19 and TRBJ2-7; TRBD1 matches at 7 bases. CDR3 size: 14 residues. V lost 7 bases, J lost 3 bases, and 9 bases stayed unmatched. Germline V CDR1 and CDR2: LNHDA, SQIVND (reference sequence). CDR3 region: CASKQPGTDYEQYF. The CDR3 region has the DNA TGTGCCAGTAAACAACCCGGGACAGACTACGAGCAGTACTTC.

The genes are TRBV30 and TRBJ2-5; D is uncertain. The CDR3 is made up of 15 amino acids. Trimming cost V 2 bases and J 3 bases, with 16 bases left between them. Germline V gene sequence: CDR1 GTSNPN, CDR2 SVGIG (reference sequence). CDR3 amino acids: CAWSPRLNIEETQYF. The CDR3 nucleotides are TGTGCCTGGAGTCCCCGACTTAACATTGAAGAGACCCAGTACTTC.

This clone has a handful of counts. The rearrangement uses TRBV5-6 and TRBJ2-5; TRBD1 agrees at 8 bases. J lost 1 base, V lost 4 bases, and 6 bases had no gene match. This CDR3 contains 15 residues. Germline lookup yields CDR1 SGHDT and CDR2 YYEEEE. The DNA of the CDR3 is TGTGCCAGCAGCCAACAACAGGGGGGCCAAGAGACCCAGTACTTC. This gives the protein CASSQQQGGQETQYF. The full variable domain, with the rest looked up from reference TRBV5-6 and TRBJ2-5, is DAGVTQSPTHLIKTRGQQVTLRCSPKSGHDTVSWYQQALGQGPQFIFQYYEEEERQRGNFPDRFSGHQFPNYSSELNVNALLLGDSALYLCASSQQQGGQETQYFGPGTRLLVL.

V gene TRBV5-4 combines with J gene TRBJ1-1; a weak D match, TRBD1 (6 bases). Germline V lookup: CDR1 SGHNT, CDR2 YYREEE (reference sequence). The V end lost 4 bases, the J end lost 1 base, and 14 bases lay between the germline ends. This CDR3 contains 15 residues. For the CDR3, the DNA is TGTGCCAGCAGCGATGGACGGGACACGAACACTGAAGCTTTCTTT. Protein product: CASSDGRDTNTEAFF. Drawing the rest from reference TRBV5-4 and TRBJ1-1, the complete variable domain is ETGVTQSPTHLIKTRGQQVTLRCSSQSGHNTVSWYQQALGQGPQFIFQYYREEENGRGNFPPRFSGLQFPNYSSELNVNALELDDSALYLCASSDGRDTNTEAFFGQGTRLTVV.